Described below is a single T cell receptor beta chain sequence and its context. Its antigen is still unknown. The sample originates from a study of graft-versus-host responses after intestinal transplantation. About the research overall: Each recipient received a multivisceral, liver-intestinal, or isolated intestinal graft. All of the recipients had induction that used anti-thymocyte globulin, then tacrolimus and steroids for about 3 years. Findings and caveats of the study: Graft-donor T cell macrochimerism coincided with high graft-versus-host to host-versus-graft clonal ratios in allografts. GvH clones detected in recipient marrow included some appearing first in ileum or blood.

The table came from immunoSEQ multiplex PCR; TCRdb's copy has only in-frame clones and leaves some out. The data contain 40,000 to 45,000 clones, around 96% of them singletons. The specimen comprised unstimulated CD8+ T cells sorted from spleen or lymph node cells, sampled before transplant. The clonotype comes from a human donor who was the organ donor for an intestinal transplant.

The CDR3 region is CASSQNLGRTEAFF. DNA of the CDR3: TGCGCCAGCAGCCAAAATCTGGGACGGACTGAAGCTTTCTTT. This rearrangement joins TRBV4-3 to TRBJ1-1; a possible D gene is TRBD1 (5 bases). The CDR3 loop spans 14 amino acids. In germline, CDR1 is LGHNA, CDR2 YSLEER. Trimming took off 2 bases at V and 5 bases at J, with 12 bases between the two ends.